The clone carrying this TCR beta chain has only a few counts. Its antigen is as yet unknown. CDR1 and CDR2 (germline): ENHRY, SYGVKD. V was clipped by 11 bases and J by 3 bases, with 16 bases between them. The CDR3 has 13 residues. This record belongs to a study of vaccination and CD4 T cells after COVID-19. General study findings and limits: Convalescent patients' clones that were vaccine-specific were spike mono-reactive in 304 of 307 cases.

The treatment denotes: roughly 10-day PBMC culture with coronavirus spike peptide pools or control peptides (ViraFEST assay). CD4+ T-cell collection from the unexposed donor predated the COVID-19 pandemic (2011-2018). Expansion of antigen-specific T cells with peptide pools by ViraFEST preceded sequencing of TCRs. Cultured CD4+ T cells had their DNA profiled by the Oncomine TCR Beta short-read assay. From the PCR reads, TCRdb called clonotypes with MiXCR, one entry per CDR3 protein. This sample has fewer than 3,500 distinct CDR3 sequences, with 30% to 40% found just once. This receptor was taken from a human donor in good health. The material sequenced was CD4+ T cells from blood, cultured in vitro. J is TRBJ1-2 and V is TRBV10-3; weak D call: TRBD1 (6 bases). The CDR3: CALWVEGDYGYTF. The DNA for the CDR3 is TGTGCCCTCTGGGTTGAGGGGGACTATGGCTACACCTTC.